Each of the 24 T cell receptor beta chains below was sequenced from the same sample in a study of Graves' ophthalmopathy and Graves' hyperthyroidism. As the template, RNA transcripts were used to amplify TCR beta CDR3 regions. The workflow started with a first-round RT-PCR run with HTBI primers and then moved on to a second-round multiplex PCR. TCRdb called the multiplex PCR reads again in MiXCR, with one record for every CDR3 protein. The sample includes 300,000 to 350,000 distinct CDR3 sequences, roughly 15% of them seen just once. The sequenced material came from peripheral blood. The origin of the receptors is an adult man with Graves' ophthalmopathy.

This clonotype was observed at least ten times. CDR3 residues: CASSPSPEGTQYF. CDR3 nucleotide sequence: TGTGCCAGCTCACCTAGCCCGGAGGGGACCCAGTACTTC. The rearrangement uses TRBV18 and TRBJ2-5, with a weak D call TRBD2 (6 bases). In germline, CDR1 is KGHSH, CDR2 LQKENI. The CDR3 contains 13 residues. V was shortened by 3 bases and J by 7 bases, with 12 bases between the two germline ends.

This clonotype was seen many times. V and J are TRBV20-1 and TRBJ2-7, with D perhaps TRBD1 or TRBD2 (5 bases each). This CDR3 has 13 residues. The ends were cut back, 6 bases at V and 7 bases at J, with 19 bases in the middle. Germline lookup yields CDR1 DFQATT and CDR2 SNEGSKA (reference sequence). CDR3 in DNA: TGCAGTGCGAGCCTGGGGCCGGGAAGAGAGCAGTACTTC. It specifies CSASLGPGREQYF.

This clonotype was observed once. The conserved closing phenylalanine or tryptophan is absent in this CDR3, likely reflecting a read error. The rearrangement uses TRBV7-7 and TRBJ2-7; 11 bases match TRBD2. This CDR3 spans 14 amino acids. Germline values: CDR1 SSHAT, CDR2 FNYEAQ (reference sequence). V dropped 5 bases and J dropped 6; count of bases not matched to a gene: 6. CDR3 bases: TGTGCCAGCAGCCCGACTAGCGGGACCCCCGAGCAGTACTTA. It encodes CASSPTSGTPEQYL.

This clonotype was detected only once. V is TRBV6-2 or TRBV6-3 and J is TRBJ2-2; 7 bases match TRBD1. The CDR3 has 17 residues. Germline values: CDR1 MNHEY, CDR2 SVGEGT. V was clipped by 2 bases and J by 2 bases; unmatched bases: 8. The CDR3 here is CASSYPDRWYNTGELFF. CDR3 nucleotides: TGTGCCAGCAGTTACCCGGACAGGTGGTATAACACCGGGGAGCTGTTTTTT.

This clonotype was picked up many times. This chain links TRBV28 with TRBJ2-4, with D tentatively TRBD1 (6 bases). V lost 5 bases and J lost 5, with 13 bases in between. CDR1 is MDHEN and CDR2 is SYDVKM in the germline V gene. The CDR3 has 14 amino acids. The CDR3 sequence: CASSLQGIQNIQYF. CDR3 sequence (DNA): TGTGCCAGCAGTCTACAGGGAATCCAAAACATTCAGTACTTC. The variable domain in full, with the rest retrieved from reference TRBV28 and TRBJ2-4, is DVKVTQSSRYLVKRTGEKVFLECVQDMDHENMFWYRQDPGLGLRLIYFSYDVKMKEKGDIPEGYSVSREKKERFSLILESASTNQTSMYLCASSLQGIQNIQYFGAGTRLSVL.

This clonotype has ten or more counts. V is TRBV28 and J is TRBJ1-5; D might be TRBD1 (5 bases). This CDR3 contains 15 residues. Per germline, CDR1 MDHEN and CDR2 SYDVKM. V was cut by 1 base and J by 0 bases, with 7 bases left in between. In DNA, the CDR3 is TGTGCCAGCAGTTTATCAGGGTATAGCAATCAGCCCCAGCATTTT. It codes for CASSLSGYSNQPQHF.

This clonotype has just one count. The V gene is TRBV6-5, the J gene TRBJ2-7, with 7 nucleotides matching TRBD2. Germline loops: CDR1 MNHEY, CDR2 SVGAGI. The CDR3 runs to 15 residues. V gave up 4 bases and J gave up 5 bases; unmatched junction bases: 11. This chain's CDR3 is CASSSRGFDVNEQYF. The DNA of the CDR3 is TGTGCCAGCAGTTCGCGGGGGTTCGACGTCAACGAGCAGTACTTC.

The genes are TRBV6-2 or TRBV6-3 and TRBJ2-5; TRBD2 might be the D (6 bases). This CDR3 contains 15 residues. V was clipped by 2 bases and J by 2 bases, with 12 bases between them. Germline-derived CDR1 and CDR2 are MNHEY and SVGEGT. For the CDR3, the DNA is TGTGCCAGCAGTTACCAAGGACTATTTCAAGAGACCCAGTACTTC. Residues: CASSYQGLFQETQYF.

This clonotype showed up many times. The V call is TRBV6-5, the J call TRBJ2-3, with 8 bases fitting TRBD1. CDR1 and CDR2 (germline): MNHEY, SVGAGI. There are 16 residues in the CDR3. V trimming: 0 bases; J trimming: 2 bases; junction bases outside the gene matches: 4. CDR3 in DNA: TGTGCCAGCAGTTACTCGGGGACAGGCTACACAGATACGCAGTATTTT. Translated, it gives CASSYSGTGYTDTQYF.

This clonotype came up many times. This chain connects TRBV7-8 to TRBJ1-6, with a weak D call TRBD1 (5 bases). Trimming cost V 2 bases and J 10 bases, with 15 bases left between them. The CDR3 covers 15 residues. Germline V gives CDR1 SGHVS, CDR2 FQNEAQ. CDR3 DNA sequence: TGTGCCAGCAGCTTATTGGAGGGGAAAGACTCACCCCTCCACTTT. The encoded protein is CASSLLEGKDSPLHF.

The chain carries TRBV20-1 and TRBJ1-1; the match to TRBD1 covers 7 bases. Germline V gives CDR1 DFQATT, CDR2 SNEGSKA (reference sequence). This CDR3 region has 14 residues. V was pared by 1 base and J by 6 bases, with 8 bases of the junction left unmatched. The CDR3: CSARGSQGVAEAFF. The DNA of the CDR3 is TGCAGTGCTAGAGGGAGTCAGGGGGTAGCTGAAGCTTTCTTT.

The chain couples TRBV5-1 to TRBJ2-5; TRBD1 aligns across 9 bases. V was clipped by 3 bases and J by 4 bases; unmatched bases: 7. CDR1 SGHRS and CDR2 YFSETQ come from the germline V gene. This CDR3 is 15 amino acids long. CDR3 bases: TGCGCCAGCAGCTCGGGGGGACAGGGAAGAGAGACCCAGTACTTC. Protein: CASSSGGQGRETQYF.

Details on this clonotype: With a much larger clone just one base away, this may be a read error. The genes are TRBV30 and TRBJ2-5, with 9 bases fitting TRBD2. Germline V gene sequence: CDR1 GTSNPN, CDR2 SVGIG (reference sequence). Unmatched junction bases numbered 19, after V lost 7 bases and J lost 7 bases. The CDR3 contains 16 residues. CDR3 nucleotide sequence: TGTGCCTTCTCTAAACTCCTAGCGGGGAGGCCCTGGACCCAGTACTTC. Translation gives CAFSKLLAGRPWTQYF.

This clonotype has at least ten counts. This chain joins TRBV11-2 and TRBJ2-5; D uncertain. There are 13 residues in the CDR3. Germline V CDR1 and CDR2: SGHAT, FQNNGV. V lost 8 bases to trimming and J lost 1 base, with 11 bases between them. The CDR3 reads CASGGKGQETQYF. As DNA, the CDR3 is TGTGCCAGCGGCGGAAAGGGCCAAGAGACCCAGTACTTC.

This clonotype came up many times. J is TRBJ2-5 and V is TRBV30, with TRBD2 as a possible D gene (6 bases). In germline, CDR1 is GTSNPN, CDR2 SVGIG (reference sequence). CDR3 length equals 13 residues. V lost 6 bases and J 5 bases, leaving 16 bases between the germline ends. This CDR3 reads CACGDFDRETQYF. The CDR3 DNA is TGTGCCTGTGGGGACTTCGATAGGGAGACCCAGTACTTC.

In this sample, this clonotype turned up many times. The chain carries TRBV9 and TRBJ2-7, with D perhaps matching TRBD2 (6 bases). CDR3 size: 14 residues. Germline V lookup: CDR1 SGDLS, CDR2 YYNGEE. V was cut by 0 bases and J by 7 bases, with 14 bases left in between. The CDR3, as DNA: TGTGCCAGCAGCGTAGATTACGGGCGGGAAGAGCAGTACTTC. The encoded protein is CASSVDYGREEQYF. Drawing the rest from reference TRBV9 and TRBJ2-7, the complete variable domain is DSGVTQTPKHLITATGQRVTLRCSPRSGDLSVYWYQQSLDQGLQFLIQYYNGEERAKGNILERFSAQQFPDLHSELNLSSLELGDSALYFCASSVDYGREEQYFGPGTRLTVT.

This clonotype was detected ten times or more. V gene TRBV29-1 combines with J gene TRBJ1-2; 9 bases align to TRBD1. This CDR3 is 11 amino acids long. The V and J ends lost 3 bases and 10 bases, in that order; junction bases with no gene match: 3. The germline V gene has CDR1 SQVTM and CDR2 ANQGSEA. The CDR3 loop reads CSVEDRGHYTF. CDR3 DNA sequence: TGCAGCGTTGAGGACAGGGGTCACTACACCTTC.

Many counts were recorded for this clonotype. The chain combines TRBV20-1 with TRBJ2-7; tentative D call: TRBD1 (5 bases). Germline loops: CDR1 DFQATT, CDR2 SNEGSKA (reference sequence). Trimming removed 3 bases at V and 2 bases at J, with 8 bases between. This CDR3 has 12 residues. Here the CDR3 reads CSASAGTYEQYF. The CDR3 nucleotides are TGCAGTGCTAGTGCAGGGACCTACGAGCAGTACTTC.

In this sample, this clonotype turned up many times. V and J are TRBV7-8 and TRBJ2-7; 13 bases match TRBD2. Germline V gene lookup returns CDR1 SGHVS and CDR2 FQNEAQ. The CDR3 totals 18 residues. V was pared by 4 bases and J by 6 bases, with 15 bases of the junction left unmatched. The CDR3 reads CASSSVRVWTSGRGEQYF. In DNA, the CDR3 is TGTGCCAGCAGCTCCGTCCGTGTTTGGACTAGCGGGAGAGGCGAGCAGTACTTC.

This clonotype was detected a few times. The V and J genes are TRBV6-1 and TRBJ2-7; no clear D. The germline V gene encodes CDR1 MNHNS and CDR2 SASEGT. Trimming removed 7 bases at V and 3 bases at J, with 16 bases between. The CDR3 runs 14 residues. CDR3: CASTIMGNHYEQYF. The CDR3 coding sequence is TGTGCCAGCACTATCATGGGTAACCACTACGAGCAGTACTTC.

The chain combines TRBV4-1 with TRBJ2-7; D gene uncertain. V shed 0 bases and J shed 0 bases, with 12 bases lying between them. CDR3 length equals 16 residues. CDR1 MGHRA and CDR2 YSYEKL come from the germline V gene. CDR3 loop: CASSQEALGASYEQYF. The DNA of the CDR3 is TGCGCCAGCAGCCAAGAAGCCCTAGGAGCCTCCTACGAGCAGTACTTC.

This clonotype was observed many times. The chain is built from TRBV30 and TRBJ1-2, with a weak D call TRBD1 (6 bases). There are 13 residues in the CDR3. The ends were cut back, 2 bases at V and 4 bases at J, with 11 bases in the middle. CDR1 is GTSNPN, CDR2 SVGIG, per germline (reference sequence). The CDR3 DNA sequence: TGTGCCTGGAGTTTGGACAGCCCCTATGGCTACACCTTC. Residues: CAWSLDSPYGYTF.

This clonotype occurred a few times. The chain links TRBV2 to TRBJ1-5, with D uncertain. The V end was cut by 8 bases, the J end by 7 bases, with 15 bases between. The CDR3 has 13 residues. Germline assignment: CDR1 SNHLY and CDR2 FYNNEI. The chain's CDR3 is CASVEILGQPQHF. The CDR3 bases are TGTGCCAGCGTCGAGATCCTGGGGCAGCCCCAGCATTTT.

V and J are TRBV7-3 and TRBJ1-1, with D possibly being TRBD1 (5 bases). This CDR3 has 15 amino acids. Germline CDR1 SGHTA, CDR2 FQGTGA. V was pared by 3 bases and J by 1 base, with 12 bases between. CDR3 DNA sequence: TGTGCCAGCAGCTTTAACAGGCTAACGAACACTGAAGCTTTCTTT. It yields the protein CASSFNRLTNTEAFF. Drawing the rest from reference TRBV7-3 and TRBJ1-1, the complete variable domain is GAGVSQTPSNKVTEKGKYVELRCDPISGHTALYWYRQSLGQGPEFLIYFQGTGAADDSGLPNDRFFAVRPEGSVSTLKIQRTERGDSAVYLCASSFNRLTNTEAFFGQGTRLTVV.